A selection of T cell receptor beta chains follows, all from one sample in a study of blood T cell repertoires in COVID-19. Measured with immunoSEQ multiplex PCR; TCRdb has only the in-frame clones, and not every one. The data contain under 250,000 clones, approximately 88% of them seen just once; the ten biggest clones take up over 2.5%. The sample was PBMCs or T cells enriched from blood (not recorded which). These receptors were collected from a woman between 40 and 50 years old who had been exposed to COVID-19. CDR3s include the opening cysteine and the closing phenylalanine or tryptophan. The order of the fields is clone size, V gene, D gene, J gene, CDR3 protein, CDR3 DNA. D genes are given only for firm matches. Clone size appears in some rows only: once, few, many, or a class for an expanded clone.

.	TRBV6-2/TRBV6-3	TRBD1	TRBJ1-1	CASSHRAGGVVSTEAFF	TGTGCCAGCAGTCATCGAGCAGGGGGCGTAGTATCCACTGAAGCTTTCTTT
.	TRBV9	TRBD2	TRBJ2-2	CASSPTAGRVTGELFF	TGTGCCAGCAGCCCTACAGCGGGGCGGGTCACCGGGGAGCTGTTTTTT
.	TRBV11-3	TRBD2	TRBJ2-1	CASSYRTSGNNEQFF	TGTGCCAGCAGCTATAGGACTAGCGGAAACAATGAGCAGTTCTTC
once	TRBV7-6	.	TRBJ1-1	CASSLGRSGTEAFF	TGTGCCAGCAGCTTAGGGAGAAGTGGCACTGAAGCTTTCTTT
.	TRBV4-2	TRBD2	TRBJ2-1	CASSQLGAGGYNEQFF	TGTGCCAGCAGCCAATTGGGAGCGGGGGGCTACAATGAGCAGTTCTTC
.	TRBV4-3	.	TRBJ2-1	CASSPGQSSYNEQFF	TGCGCCAGCAGCCCCGGACAGTCGTCCTACAATGAGCAGTTCTTC
.	TRBV2	TRBD2	TRBJ2-5	CASSEASGFETQYF	TGTGCCAGCAGTGAAGCTAGCGGGTTTGAGACCCAGTACTTC
.	TRBV30	.	TRBJ1-1	CAWSVWRNTEAFF	TGTGCCTGGAGTGTATGGAGGAACACTGAAGCTTTCTTT
.	TRBV5-5	.	TRBJ1-2	CASNLRGSHYGYTF	TGTGCCAGCAACCTCCGGGGGTCCCACTATGGCTACACCTTC
.	TRBV5-6	.	TRBJ2-1	CASSVINEQFF	TGTGCCAGCAGCGTTATTAATGAGCAGTTCTTC
.	TRBV29-1	.	TRBJ2-5	CSVEARGTQYF	TGCAGCGTTGAAGCCAGGGGGACCCAGTACTTC
.	TRBV5-1	TRBD1	TRBJ2-7	CASSEGQGTSYEQYF	TGCGCCAGCAGCGAAGGACAGGGTACCTCCTACGAGCAGTACTTC
.	TRBV6-5	.	TRBJ2-4	CASSYALGQGKNIQYF	TGTGCCAGCAGTTACGCTCTGGGGCAGGGAAAAAACATTCAGTACTTC
.	TRBV24-1	.	TRBJ1-2	CATSEEQEPYGYTF	TGTGCCACCAGTGAGGAACAGGAGCCCTATGGCTACACCTTC
.	TRBV2	.	TRBJ2-1	CASSDSRGSYNEQFF	TGTGCCAGCAGTGATTCGCGGGGTTCCTACAATGAGCAGTTCTTC
.	TRBV7-2	.	TRBJ2-1	CASSLEFFVGEQFF	TGTGCCAGCAGCTTAGAGTTTTTTGTCGGTGAGCAGTTCTTC
.	TRBV27	.	TRBJ1-6	CASSLGQVGVSPLHF	TGTGCCAGCAGTTTAGGGCAGGTCGGCGTCTCACCCCTCCACTTT
once	TRBV6-5	TRBD1	TRBJ1-1	CASLGTGVMNTEAFF	TGTGCCAGCCTTGGGACAGGAGTAATGAACACTGAAGCTTTCTTT
.	TRBV18	TRBD1	TRBJ1-1	CASSPQGAGEAFF	TGTGCCAGCTCACCCCAGGGGGCTGGTGAAGCTTTCTTT
.	TRBV6-6	TRBD1	TRBJ2-1	CASSYPGQGHNEQFF	TGTGCCAGCAGTTACCCCGGACAGGGCCACAATGAGCAGTTCTTC
.	TRBV18	.	TRBJ1-5	CASSPMSSQPQHF	TGTGCCAGCTCACCCATGAGTTCTCAGCCCCAGCATTTT
once	TRBV3-1/TRBV3-2	TRBD2	TRBJ2-1	CASSQDGETAGATYNEQFF	TGTGCCAGCAGCCAAGATGGTGAAACAGCGGGGGCCACCTACAATGAGCAGTTCTTC
once	TRBV6-4	.	TRBJ2-1	CASTAAGGGVKDEQFF	TGTGCCAGCACTGCAGCTGGAGGGGGCGTAAAGGATGAGCAGTTCTTC
.	TRBV29-1	.	TRBJ1-4	CSVEDRQGVINEKLFF	TGCAGCGTTGAAGATCGCCAGGGCGTAATTAATGAAAAACTGTTTTTT
few	TRBV15	.	TRBJ1-2	CATSRDSVVRGQNYGYTF	TGTGCCACCAGCAGAGATTCGGTTGTGAGGGGACAAAACTATGGCTACACCTTC
.	TRBV28	.	TRBJ1-5	CATLLRGLIGNQPQHF	TGTGCCACCCTACTCAGGGGTCTTATTGGCAATCAGCCCCAGCATTTT
.	TRBV18	TRBD1	TRBJ1-2	CASSGTGVFYGYTF	TGTGCCAGCTCTGGGACAGGGGTGTTCTATGGCTACACCTTC
.	TRBV24-1	TRBD1	TRBJ1-2	CATSDWTGDGYTF	TGTGCCACCAGTGATTGGACAGGGGATGGCTACACCTTC
.	TRBV27	.	TRBJ1-5	CASSPYSNQPQHF	TGTGCCAGCAGCCCCTATAGCAATCAGCCCCAGCATTTT
.	TRBV28	.	TRBJ1-1	CASSLSGASEAFF	TGTGCCAGCAGTTTATCAGGCGCGTCTGAAGCTTTCTTT
.	TRBV6-4	.	TRBJ2-3	CASSDSQFQGTDTQYF	TGTGCCAGCAGTGACTCGCAGTTCCAGGGTACAGATACGCAGTATTTT
.	TRBV25-1	TRBD2	TRBJ2-5	CASSDSGLAGVKETQYF	TGTGCCAGCAGTGATTCCGGACTAGCGGGGGTAAAAGAGACCCAGTACTTC
.	TRBV18	TRBD1	TRBJ1-6	CASSPKQGWSYNSPLHF	TGTGCCAGCTCACCAAAACAGGGGTGGTCCTATAATTCACCCCTCCACTTT
.	TRBV7-3	TRBD2	TRBJ2-5	CASSFRHSGETQYF	TGTGCCAGCAGCTTCCGCCATAGCGGGGAGACCCAGTACTTC